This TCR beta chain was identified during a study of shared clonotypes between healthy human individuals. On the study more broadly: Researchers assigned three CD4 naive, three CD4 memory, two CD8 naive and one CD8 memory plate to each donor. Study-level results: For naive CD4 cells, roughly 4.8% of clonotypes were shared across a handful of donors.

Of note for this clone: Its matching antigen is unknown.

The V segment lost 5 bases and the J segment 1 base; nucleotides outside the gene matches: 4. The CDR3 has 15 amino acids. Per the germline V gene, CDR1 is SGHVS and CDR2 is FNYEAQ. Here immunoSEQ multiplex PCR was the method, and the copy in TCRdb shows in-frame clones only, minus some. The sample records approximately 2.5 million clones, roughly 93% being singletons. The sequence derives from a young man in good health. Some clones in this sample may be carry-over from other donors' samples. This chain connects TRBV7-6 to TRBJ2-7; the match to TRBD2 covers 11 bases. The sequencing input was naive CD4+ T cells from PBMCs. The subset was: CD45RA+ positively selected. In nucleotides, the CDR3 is TGTGCCAGCAGCCGTAGCGGGAGGGCTTCCTACGAGCAGTACTTC. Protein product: CASSRSGRASYEQYF.